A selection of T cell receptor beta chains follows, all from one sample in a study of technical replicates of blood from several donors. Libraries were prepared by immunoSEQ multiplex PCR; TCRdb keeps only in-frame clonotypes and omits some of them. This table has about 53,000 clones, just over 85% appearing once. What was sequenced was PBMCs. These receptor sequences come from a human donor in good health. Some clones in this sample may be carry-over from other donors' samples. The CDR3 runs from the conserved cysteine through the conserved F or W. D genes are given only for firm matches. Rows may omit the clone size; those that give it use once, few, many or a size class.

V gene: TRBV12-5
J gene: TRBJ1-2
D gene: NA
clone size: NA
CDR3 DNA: TGTGCTAGTGGTTTGGGTGTCTCCTATGGCTACACCTTC
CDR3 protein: CASGLGVSYGYTF

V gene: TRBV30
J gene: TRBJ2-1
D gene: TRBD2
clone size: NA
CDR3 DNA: TGTGCCTGGGGCCCTAGCGGAGTTCACAATGAGCAGTTCTTC
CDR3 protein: CAWGPSGVHNEQFF

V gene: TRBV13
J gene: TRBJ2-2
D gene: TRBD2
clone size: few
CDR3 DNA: TGTGCCAGCAGCTTACCGCTAGCGGGAGCGGGCGGGGAGCTGTTTTTT
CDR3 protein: CASSLPLAGAGGELFF

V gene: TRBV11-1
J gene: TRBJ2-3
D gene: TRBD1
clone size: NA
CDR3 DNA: TGTGCCAGCAGCTTAGGACAGGGACCAGATACGCAGTATTTT
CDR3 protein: CASSLGQGPDTQYF

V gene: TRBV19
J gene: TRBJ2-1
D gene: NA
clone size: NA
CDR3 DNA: TGTGCCAGTAGTATAGCGAGCGGGCTGCCCCGAGGGCAGTTCTTC
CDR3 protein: CASSIASGLPRGQFF

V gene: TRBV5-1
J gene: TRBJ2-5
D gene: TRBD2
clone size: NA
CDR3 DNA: TGCGCCAGCAGCTTGGCCGGCGGGAGGGCCGTTGGAGAGACCCAGTACTTC
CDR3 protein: CASSLAGGRAVGETQYF

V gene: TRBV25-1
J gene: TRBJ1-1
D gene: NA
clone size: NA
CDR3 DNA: TGTGCCAGCAGGAAAGACAGTAGAAACACTGAAGCTTTCTTT
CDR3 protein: CASRKDSRNTEAFF

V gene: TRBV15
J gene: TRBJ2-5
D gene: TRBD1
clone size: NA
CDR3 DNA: TGTGCCACCAGCAGAGATAGGACAGGGCCGAACTTC
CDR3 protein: CATSRDRTGPNF

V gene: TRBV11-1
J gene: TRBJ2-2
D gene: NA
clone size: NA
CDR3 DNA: TGTGCCAGCAGCTCGGTAACGGGGGGCGGCACCGGGGAGCTGTTTTTT
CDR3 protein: CASSSVTGGGTGELFF

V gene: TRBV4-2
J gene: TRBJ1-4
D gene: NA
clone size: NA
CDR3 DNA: TGTGCCAGCAGCCAAGAGCGACAGAGCCCAACTAATGAAAAACTGTTTTTT
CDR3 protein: CASSQERQSPTNEKLFF

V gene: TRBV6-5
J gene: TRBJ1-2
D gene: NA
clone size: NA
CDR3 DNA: TGTGCCAGCTTTTCGGTATCGGGCTACACCTTC
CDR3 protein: CASFSVSGYTF

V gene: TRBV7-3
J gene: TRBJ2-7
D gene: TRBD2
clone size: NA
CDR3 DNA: TGTGCCAGCAGCCCCAGCGGGGGGAGTTTCTACGAGCAGTACTTC
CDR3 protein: CASSPSGGSFYEQYF

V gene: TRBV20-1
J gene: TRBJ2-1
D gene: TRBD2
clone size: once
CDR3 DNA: TGCAGTGCAGAGGGCGGGGGGGCCGAGTTCTTC
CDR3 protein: CSAEGGGAEFF

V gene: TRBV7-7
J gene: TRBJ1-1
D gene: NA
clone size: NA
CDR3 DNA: TGTGCCAGCAGCACAAACAGGAACACTGAAGCTTTCTTT
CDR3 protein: CASSTNRNTEAFF

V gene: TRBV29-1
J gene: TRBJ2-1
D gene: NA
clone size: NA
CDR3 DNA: TGCAGCGTTGGCGGGACCTACAATGAGCAGTTCTTC
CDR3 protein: CSVGGTYNEQFF

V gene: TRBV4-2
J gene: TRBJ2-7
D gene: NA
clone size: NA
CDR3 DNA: TGTGCCAGCAGCCAAGAGGGGCAGGGAACCTACGAGCAGTACTTC
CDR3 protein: CASSQEGQGTYEQYF

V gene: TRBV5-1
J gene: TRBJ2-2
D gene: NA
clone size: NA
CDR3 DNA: TGCGCCAGCAGCTTGTCAGGGATGAACACCGGGGAGCTGTTTTTT
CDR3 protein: CASSLSGMNTGELFF

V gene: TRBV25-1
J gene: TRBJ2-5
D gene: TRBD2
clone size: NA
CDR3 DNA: TGTGCCAGCAGTGGCTCTAGCGGGGGGGCAGAGACCCAGTACTTC
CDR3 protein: CASSGSSGGAETQYF

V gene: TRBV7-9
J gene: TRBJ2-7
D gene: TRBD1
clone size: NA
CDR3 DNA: TGTGCCAGCAGGCGGGACAGGTACGAGCAGTACTTC
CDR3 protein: CASRRDRYEQYF

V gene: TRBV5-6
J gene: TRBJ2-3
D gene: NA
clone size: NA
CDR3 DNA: TGTGCCAGCAGTCTTGGGGACTCAGATACGCAGTATTTT
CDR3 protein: CASSLGDSDTQYF

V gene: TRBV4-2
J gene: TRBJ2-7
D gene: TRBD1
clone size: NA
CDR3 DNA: TGTGCCAGCAGCCAGACACAGGGACAGGGTAGTTACGAGCAGTACTTC
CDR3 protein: CASSQTQGQGSYEQYF

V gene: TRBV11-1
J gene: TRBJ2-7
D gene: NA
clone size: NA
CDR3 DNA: TGTGCCAGCAGCGCTCCGAGAGCCGGGATAGTATACCACTCCTACGAGCAGTACTTC
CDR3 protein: CASSAPRAGIVYHSYEQYF

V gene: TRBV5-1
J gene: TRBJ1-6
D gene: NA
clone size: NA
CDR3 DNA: TGCGCCAGCAGCTTGGTCCAGACTGGCGGCAATAATTCACCCCTCCACTTT
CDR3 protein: CASSLVQTGGNNSPLHF

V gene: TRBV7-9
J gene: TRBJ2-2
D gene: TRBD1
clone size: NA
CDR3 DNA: TGTGCCAGCAGCTTAGGAGGCAAGGGGGCGCTTCGGATCGGGGAGCTGTTTTTT
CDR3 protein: CASSLGGKGALRIGELFF

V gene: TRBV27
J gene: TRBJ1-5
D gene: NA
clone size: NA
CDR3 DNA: TGTGCCAGCAGTCCGACAGTTAGCAATCAGCCCCAGCATTTT
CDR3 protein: CASSPTVSNQPQHF

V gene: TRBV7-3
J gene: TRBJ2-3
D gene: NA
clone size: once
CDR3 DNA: TGTGCCAGCAGCCCCCGGGGGTTGGGTGGAGATACGCAGTATTTT
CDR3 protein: CASSPRGLGGDTQYF

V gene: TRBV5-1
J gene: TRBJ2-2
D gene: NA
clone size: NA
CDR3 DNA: TGCGCCAGCAGCCCGACAGTAAACACCGGGGAGCTGTTTTTT
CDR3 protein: CASSPTVNTGELFF

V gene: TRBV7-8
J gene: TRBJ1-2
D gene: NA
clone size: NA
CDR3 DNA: TGTGCCAGCAGCTTCGGGGAAACTGCAAACTATGGCTACACCTTC
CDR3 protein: CASSFGETANYGYTF

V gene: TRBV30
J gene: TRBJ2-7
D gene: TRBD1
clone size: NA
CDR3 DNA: TGTGCCTGGAGTTTACAGGGGGGATATAGAGAGCAGTACTTC
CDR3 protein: CAWSLQGGYREQYF

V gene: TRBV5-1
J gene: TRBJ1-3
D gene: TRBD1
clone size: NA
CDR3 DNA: TGCGCCAGCAGCGTAGGGAACAGGGGAGGCTCTGGAAACACCATATATTTT
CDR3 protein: CASSVGNRGGSGNTIYF

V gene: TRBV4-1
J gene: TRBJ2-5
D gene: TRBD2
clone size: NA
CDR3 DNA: TGCGCCAGCAGCCAAGATGAGGTTCTAGCGGGGCTGGAGACCCAGTACTTC
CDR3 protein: CASSQDEVLAGLETQYF

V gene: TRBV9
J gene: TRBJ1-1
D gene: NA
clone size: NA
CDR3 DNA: TGTGCCAGCAGCCGGACCGGGGGGATCACTGAAGCTTTCTTT
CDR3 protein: CASSRTGGITEAFF

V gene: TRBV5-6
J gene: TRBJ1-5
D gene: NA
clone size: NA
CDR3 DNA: TGTGCCAGCAGCTTGTCAGGGCAGTATAGCAATCAGCCCCAGCATTTT
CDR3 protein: CASSLSGQYSNQPQHF

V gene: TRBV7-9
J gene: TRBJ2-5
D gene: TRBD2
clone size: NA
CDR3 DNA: TGTGCCAGCAGCTTAAGGGTAGCGGGAGGCCGGCAAGAGACCCAGTACTTC
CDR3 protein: CASSLRVAGGRQETQYF

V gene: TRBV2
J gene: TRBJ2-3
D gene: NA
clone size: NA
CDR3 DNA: TGTGCCAGCAGTGGTCAGGGCACAGATACGCAGTATTTT
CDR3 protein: CASSGQGTDTQYF

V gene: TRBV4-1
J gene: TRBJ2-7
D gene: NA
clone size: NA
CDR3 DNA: TGCGCCAGCAGCCAAGACGTTTCAGGGCGCGAGCAGTACTTC
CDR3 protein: CASSQDVSGREQYF

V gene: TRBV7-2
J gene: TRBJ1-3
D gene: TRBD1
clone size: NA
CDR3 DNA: TGTGCCAGCAGCCCGACAGGGGGCATTGTTGGAAACACCATATATTTT
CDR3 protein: CASSPTGGIVGNTIYF

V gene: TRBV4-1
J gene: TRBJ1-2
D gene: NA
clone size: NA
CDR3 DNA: TGCGCCAGCAGCACGCGGAGGGGCAAGTTCTATGGCTACACCTTC
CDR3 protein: CASSTRRGKFYGYTF

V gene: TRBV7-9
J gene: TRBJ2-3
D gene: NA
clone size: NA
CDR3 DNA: TGTGCCAGCAGCGCCACCACACCCACAGATACGCAGTATTTT
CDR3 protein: CASSATTPTDTQYF

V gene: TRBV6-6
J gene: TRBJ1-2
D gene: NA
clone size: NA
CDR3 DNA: TGTGCCAGCAGTTCTCAGGGCGCCGATGGCTACACCTTC
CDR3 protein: CASSSQGADGYTF

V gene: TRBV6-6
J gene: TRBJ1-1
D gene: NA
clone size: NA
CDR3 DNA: TGTGCCAGCAAGGGGTCAGCCCGGGGGAGAACTGAAGCTTTCTTT
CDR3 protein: CASKGSARGRTEAFF

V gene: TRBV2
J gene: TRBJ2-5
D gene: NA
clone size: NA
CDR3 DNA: TGTGCCAGCAGTGAAGCTCGGATGGGGGGAACAGAGACCCAGTACTTC
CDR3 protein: CASSEARMGGTETQYF

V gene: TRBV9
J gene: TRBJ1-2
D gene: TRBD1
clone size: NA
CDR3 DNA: TGTGCCAGCAGCGTAGGTCTAGGGACAGGGGTCTATGGCTACACCTTC
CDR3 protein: CASSVGLGTGVYGYTF

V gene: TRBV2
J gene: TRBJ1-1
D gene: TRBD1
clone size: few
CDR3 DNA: TGTGCCAGGGGCAGGGGGCCAGACACTGAAGCTTTCTTT
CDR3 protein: CARGRGPDTEAFF

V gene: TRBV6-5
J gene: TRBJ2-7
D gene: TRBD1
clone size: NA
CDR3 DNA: TGTGCCAGCACCCGGACAGGGGGCCTCGGCGAGCAGTACTTC
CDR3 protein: CASTRTGGLGEQYF

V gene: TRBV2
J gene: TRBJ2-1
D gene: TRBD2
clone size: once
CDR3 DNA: TGTGCCAGCAGTAGACTAGCGGTTTACAATGAGCAGTTCTTC
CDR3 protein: CASSRLAVYNEQFF